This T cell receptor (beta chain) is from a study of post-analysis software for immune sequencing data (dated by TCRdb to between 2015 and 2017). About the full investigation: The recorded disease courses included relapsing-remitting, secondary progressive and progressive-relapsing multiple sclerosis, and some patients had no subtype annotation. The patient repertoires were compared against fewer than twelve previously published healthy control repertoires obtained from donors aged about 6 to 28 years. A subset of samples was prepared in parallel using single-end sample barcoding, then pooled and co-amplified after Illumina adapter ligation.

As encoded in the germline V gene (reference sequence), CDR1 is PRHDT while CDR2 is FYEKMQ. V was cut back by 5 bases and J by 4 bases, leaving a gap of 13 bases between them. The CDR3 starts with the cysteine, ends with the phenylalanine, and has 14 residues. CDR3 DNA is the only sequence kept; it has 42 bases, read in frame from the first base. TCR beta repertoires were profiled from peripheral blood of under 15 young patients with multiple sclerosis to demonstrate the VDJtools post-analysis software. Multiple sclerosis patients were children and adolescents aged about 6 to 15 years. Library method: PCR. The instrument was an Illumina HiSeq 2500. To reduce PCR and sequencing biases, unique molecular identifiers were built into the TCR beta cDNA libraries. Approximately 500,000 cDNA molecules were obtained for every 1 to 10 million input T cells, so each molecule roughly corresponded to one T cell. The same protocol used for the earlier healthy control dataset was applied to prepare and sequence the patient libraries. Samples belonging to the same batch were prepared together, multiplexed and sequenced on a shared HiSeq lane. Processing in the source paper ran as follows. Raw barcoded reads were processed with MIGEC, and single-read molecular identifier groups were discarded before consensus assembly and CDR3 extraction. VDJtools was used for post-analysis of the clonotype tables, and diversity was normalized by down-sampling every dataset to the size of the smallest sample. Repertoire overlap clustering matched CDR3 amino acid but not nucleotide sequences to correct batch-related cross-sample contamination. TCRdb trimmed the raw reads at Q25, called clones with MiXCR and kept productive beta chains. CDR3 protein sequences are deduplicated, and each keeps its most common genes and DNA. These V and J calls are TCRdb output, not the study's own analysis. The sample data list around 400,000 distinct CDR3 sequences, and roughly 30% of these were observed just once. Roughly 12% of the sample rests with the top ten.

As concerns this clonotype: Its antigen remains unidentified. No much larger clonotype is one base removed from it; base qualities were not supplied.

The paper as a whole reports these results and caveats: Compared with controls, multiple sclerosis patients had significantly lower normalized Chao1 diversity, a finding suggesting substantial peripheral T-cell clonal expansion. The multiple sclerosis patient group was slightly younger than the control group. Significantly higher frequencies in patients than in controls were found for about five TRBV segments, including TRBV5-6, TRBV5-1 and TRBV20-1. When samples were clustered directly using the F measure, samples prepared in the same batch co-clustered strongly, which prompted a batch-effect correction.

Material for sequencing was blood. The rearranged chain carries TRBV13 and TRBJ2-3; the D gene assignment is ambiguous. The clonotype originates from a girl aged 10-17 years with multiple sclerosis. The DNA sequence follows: TGTGCCAGCAGCCGTTCCTCCTGGGCAGATACGCAGTATTTT. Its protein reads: CASSRSSWADTQYF.